This T cell receptor (beta chain) is drawn from a study of T-cell reconstitution after alpha-beta-depleted transplantation in children. V shed 5 bases, J shed 3 bases, and the junction held 14 bases outside the gene matches. Per germline, CDR1 SGHRS and CDR2 YFSETQ. The CDR3 is 17 amino acids. For TCRbeta, the library was prepared with unique molecular identifiers. TCRdb re-called the PCR reads through MiXCR, storing one row per CDR3 protein. Here the sample spans roughly 500,000 distinct CDR3 sequences, less than 35% being singletons. The chain joins TRBV5-1 to TRBJ2-1, with 7 bases lining up with TRBD1. The clonotype was recovered from a human donor who donated a stem cell graft to a child with aplastic anemia. Sequences were derived from PBMCs from the stem cell graft donor, sampled from the stem cell graft. Here the CDR3 reads CASRPVPGGSYYNEQFF. The CDR3 DNA reads TGCGCCAGCAGACCCGTCCCAGGGGGAAGTTACTACAATGAGCAGTTCTTC.